This T cell receptor beta chain was identified during a study of blood T cell repertoires in COVID-19. Turning to the study itself: Donors in the United States, Italy and Spain gave samples during acute or convalescent COVID-19.

In the source study's methods: Counts of nucleated cells, estimated from reference gene primer amplification, were obtained. Using immunoSEQ multiplex PCR, the repertoire was profiled, and TCRdb retains in-frame clones only, with some absent. For V, J and clone size, that table is used; D and trimming come from the DNA. The sample yields over 250,000 clones, about 87% seen once. Trimming shortened V by 1 base and J by 6 bases, and 15 bases separated the two germline ends. Germline values: CDR1 SGHTA, CDR2 FQGNSA. The CDR3 spans 15 residues. The sequence derives from a woman aged 40 to 49 who had recovered from COVID-19. The chain is built from TRBV7-2 and TRBJ1-2; D is perhaps TRBD1 (6 bases). Sequenced: peripheral blood. The DNA of the CDR3 is TGTGCCAGCAGCTTAGGTAGCAGGGGAAGTAATGGCTACACCTTC. Its translation is CASSLGSRGSNGYTF.